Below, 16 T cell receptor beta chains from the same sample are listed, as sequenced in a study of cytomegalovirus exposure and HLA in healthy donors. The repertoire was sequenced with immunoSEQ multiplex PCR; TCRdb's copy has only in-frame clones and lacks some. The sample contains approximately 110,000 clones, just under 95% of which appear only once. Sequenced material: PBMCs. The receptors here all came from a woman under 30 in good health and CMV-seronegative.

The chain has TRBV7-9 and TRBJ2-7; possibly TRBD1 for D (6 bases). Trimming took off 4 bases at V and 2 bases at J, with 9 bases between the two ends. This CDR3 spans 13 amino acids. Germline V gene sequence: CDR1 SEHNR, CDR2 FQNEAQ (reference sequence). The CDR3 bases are TGTGCCAGCAGCTACGGACAGACCTACGAGCAGTACTTC. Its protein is CASSYGQTYEQYF.

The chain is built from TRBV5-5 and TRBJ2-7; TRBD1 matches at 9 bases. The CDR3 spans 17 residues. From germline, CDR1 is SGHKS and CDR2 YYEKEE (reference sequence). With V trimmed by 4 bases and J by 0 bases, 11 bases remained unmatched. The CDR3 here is CASSLETGTGISYEQYF. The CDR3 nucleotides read TGTGCCAGCAGCCTCGAGACCGGGACAGGGATCTCCTACGAGCAGTACTTC.

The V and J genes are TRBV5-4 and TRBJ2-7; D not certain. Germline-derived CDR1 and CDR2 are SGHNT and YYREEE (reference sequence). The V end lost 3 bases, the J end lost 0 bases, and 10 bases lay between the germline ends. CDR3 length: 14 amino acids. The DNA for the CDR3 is TGTGCCAGCAGCTCATACAGTAGCTCCTACGAGCAGTACTTC. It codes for CASSSYSSSYEQYF.

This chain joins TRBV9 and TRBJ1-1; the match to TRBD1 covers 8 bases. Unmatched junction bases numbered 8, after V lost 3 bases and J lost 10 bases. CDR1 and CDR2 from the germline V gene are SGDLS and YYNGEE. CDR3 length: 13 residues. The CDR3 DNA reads TGTGCCAGCAGCGGTCAGGGGGCGGAGATAGCTTTCTTT. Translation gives CASSGQGAEIAFF.

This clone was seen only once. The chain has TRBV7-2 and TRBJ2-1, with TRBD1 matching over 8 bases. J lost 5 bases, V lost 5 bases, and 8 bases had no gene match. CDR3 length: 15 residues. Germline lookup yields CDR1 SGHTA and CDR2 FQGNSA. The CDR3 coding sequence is TGTGCCAGCAGCGCTGGACAGGGTGCCCACAATGAGCAGTTCTTC. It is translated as CASSAGQGAHNEQFF.

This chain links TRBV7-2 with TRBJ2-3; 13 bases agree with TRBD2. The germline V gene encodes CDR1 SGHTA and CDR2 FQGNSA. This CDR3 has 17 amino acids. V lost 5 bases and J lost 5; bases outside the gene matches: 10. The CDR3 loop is CASSPTGLAGAGDTQYF. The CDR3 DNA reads TGTGCCAGCAGCCCGACCGGACTAGCGGGAGCGGGAGATACGCAGTATTTT.

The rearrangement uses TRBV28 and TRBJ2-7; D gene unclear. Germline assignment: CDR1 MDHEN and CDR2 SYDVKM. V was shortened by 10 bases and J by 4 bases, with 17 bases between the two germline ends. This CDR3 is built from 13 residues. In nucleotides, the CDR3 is TGTGCCACCGAGACTGCTGTCCCGTACGAGCAGTACTTC. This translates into CATETAVPYEQYF.

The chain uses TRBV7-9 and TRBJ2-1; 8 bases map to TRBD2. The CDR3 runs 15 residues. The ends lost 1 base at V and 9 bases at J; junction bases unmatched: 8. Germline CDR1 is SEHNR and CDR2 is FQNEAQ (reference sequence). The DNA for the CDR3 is TGTGCCAGCAGCTTAGATCAGCGGGAGTATACTGAGCAGTTCTTC. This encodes CASSLDQREYTEQFF.

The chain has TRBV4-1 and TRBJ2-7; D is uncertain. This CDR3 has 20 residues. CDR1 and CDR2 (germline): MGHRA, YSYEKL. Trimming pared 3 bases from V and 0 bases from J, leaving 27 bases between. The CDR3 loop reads CASSHDPDPNLQRSSYEQYF. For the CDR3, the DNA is TGCGCCAGCAGCCACGATCCCGATCCTAATTTGCAGAGGAGCTCCTACGAGCAGTACTTC.

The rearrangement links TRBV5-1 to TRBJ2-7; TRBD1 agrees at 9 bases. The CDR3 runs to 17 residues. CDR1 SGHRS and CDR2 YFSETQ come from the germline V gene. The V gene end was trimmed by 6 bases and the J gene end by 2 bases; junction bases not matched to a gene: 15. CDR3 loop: CASNLIRQGGLTYEQYF. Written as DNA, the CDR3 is TGCGCCAGCAACCTTATTCGACAGGGGGGATTGACCTACGAGCAGTACTTC.

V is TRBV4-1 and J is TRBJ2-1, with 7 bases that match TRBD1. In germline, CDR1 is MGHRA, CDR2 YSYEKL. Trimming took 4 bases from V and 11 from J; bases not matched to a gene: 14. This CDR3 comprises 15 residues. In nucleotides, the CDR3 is TGCGCCAGCAGCCTACGACAGGGCCAGGAGAGCAAGCAGTTCTTC. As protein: CASSLRQGQESKQFF.

CDR3 residues: CASSELEAGETYNEQFF. The CDR3 region has the DNA TGTGCCAGCAGTGAACTAGAAGCGGGAGAAACCTACAATGAGCAGTTCTTC. The gene calls are TRBV25-1 and TRBJ2-1; TRBD2 agrees at 8 bases. The J segment lost 2 bases and the V segment lost 2 bases, leaving 8 bases of the junction unmatched. There are 17 residues in the CDR3. CDR1 and CDR2 (germline): MGHDK, SYGVNS.

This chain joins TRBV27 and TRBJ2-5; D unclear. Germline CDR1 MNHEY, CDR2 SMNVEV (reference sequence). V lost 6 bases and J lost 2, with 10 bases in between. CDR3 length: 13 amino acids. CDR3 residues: CASRRTAQETQYF. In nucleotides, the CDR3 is TGTGCCAGCAGGCGTACAGCACAAGAGACCCAGTACTTC.

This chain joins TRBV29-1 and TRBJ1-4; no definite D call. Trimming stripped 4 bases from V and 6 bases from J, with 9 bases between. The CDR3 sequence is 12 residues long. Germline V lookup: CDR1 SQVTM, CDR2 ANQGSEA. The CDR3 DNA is TGCAGCGTTGCGGACGGGGATGAAAAACTGTTTTTT. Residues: CSVADGDEKLFF.

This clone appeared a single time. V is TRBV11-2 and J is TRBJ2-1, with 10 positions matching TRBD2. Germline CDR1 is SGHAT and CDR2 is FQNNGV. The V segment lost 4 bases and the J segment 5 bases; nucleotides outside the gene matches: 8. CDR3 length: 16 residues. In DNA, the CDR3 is TGTGCCAGCAGCTACACAGCGGGAGGGCACGACAATGAGCAGTTCTTC. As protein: CASSYTAGGHDNEQFF.

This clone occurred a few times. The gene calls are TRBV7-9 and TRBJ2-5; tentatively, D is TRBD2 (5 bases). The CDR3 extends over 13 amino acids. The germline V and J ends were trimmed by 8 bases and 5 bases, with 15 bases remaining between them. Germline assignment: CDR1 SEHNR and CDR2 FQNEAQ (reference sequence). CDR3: CASGMERTETQYF. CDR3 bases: TGTGCCAGCGGGATGGAGCGGACGGAGACCCAGTACTTC. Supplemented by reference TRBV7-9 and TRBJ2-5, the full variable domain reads DTGVSQNPRHKITKRGQNVTFRCDPISEHNRLYWYRQTLGQGPEFLTYFQNEAQLEKSRLLSDRFSAERPKGSFSTLEIQRTEQGDSAMYLCASGMERTETQYFGPGTRLLVL.